The 26 T cell receptor beta chains presented below share a single source sample, sequenced in a study of CD8+ T cells in alopecia areata. The sequencing template was cDNA reverse transcribed from extracted RNA. Only in-frame clones appear in the TCRdb table, and some are missing; sequencing was by immunoSEQ multiplex PCR. Of about 150,000 clones detected, roughly 50% appear once; the ten largest clones hold 6.4%. Source: CD4+ T cells sorted from blood, taken at week 0. The source of these receptors is a human donor with alopecia areata.

This chain connects TRBV19 to TRBJ2-4; D perhaps matches TRBD1 (6 bases). The V and J ends lost 5 bases and 0 bases respectively, with 11 bases between them. The germline CDR1 and CDR2 sequences are LNHDA and SQIVND (reference sequence). The CDR3 extends over 15 amino acids. The CDR3 region has the DNA TGTGCCAGTAGTGCCACAGGGTTAGCCAAAAACATTCAGTACTTC. It encodes CASSATGLAKNIQYF.

V gene TRBV2 combines with J gene TRBJ1-1, with a possible D match to TRBD1 (6 bases). CDR1 and CDR2 (germline): SNHLY, FYNNEI. CDR3 length equals 13 residues. V was shortened by 9 bases and J by 0 bases, with 11 bases between the two germline ends. The CDR3 DNA follows: TGTGCCAGTCGGACAGACATGAACACTGAAGCTTTCTTT. As protein: CASRTDMNTEAFF.

The chain joins TRBV5-1 to TRBJ1-5; D remains ambiguous. The CDR3 covers 13 residues. From germline, CDR1 is SGHRS and CDR2 YFSETQ. V was clipped by 0 bases and J by 3 bases, with 4 bases between them. CDR3 in amino acids: CASSLDFNQPQHF. The CDR3, as DNA: TGCGCCAGCAGCTTGGATTTCAATCAGCCCCAGCATTTT.

This chain links TRBV15 with TRBJ1-5; a weak D match, TRBD1 (6 bases). Trimming removed 0 bases from V and 6 bases from J, with 9 bases in between. This CDR3 is built from 14 residues. Germline loops: CDR1 LNHNV, CDR2 YYDKDF (reference sequence). CDR3 coding DNA: TGTGCCACCAGCAGAGACAGGGGTATTCAGCCCCAGCATTTT. Its protein product is CATSRDRGIQPQHF.

This chain connects TRBV6-5 to TRBJ2-5, with D maybe TRBD2 (5 bases). CDR1 MNHEY and CDR2 SVGAGI come from the germline V gene. Deletions cut 6 bases from V and 7 bases from J, with 18 bases between. This CDR3 spans 14 amino acids. The CDR3 here is CASSPDWAAGTQYF. The CDR3 nucleotides are TGTGCCAGCAGCCCGGACTGGGCCGCGGGGACCCAGTACTTC.

This chain connects TRBV28 to TRBJ1-1, with 11 bases identical to TRBD1. The CDR3 runs 16 residues. Germline CDR1 reads MDHEN; CDR2 reads SYDVKM. The ends lost 4 bases at V and 0 bases at J; junction bases unmatched: 4. The CDR3 loop is CASSWGDRGVNTEAFF. The DNA of the CDR3 is TGTGCCAGCAGTTGGGGGGACAGGGGGGTGAACACTGAAGCTTTCTTT. Full variable domain (missing parts from reference TRBV28 and TRBJ1-1): DVKVTQSSRYLVKRTGEKVFLECVQDMDHENMFWYRQDPGLGLRLIYFSYDVKMKEKGDIPEGYSVSREKKERFSLILESASTNQTSMYLCASSWGDRGVNTEAFFGQGTRLTVV.

This clone was picked up one time. The J gene is TRBJ1-1, the V gene TRBV29-1; D gene uncertain. CDR1 and CDR2 from the germline V gene are SQVTM and ANQGSEA. The CDR3 totals 13 residues. Trimming removed 0 bases at V and 1 base at J, with 6 bases between. CDR3 loop: CSVEDLANTEAFF. DNA for the CDR3: TGCAGCGTTGAAGATCTTGCGAACACTGAAGCTTTCTTT. The full variable domain, in which reference TRBV29-1 and TRBJ1-1 provide the parts outside the CDR3, is SAVISQKPSRDICQRGTSLTIQCQVDSQVTMMFWYRQQPGQSLTLIATANQGSEATYESGFVIDKFPISRPNLTFSTLTVSNMSPEDSSIYLCSVEDLANTEAFFGQGTRLTVV.

This chain uses TRBV5-1 with TRBJ2-6; possible D gene TRBD1, 6 bases. The V end was cut by 2 bases, the J end by 2 bases, with 8 bases between. The CDR3 is 15 residues long. Germline lookup yields CDR1 SGHRS and CDR2 YFSETQ. DNA of the CDR3: TGCGCCAGCAGCTTAGAGGGGGCTGGGGCCAACGTCCTGACTTTC. Amino acids: CASSLEGAGANVLTF.

The gene calls are TRBV30 and TRBJ2-3; 10 bases align to TRBD2. This CDR3 spans 17 amino acids. The V gene end was trimmed by 5 bases and the J gene end by 0 bases; junction bases not matched to a gene: 11. The germline gives CDR1 GTSNPN, CDR2 SVGIG (reference sequence). CDR3 sequence reads: CAWDKSGGALSTDTQYF. The CDR3 DNA is TGTGCCTGGGACAAGAGCGGGGGGGCCCTCAGCACAGATACGCAGTATTTT.

This clone was detected only a few times. The V gene is TRBV29-1, the J gene TRBJ1-1, with D possibly being TRBD1 (6 bases). Germline V CDR1 and CDR2: SQVTM, ANQGSEA. This CDR3 has 14 residues. With 1 base removed from V and 6 bases from J, the gap between germline ends came to 15 bases. CDR3 nucleotide sequence: TGCAGCGTTGAAGGCCCCAGGGGAGTGTCTGAAGCTTTCTTT. It yields the protein CSVEGPRGVSEAFF.

J is TRBJ1-2 and V is TRBV29-1; a possible D gene is TRBD1 (5 bases). This CDR3 has 15 amino acids. Deletions cut 6 bases from V and 4 bases from J, with 21 bases between. Germline V gives CDR1 SQVTM, CDR2 ANQGSEA. The CDR3 nucleotides read TGCAGCGTCCCCTCAGTGAAGGGACGGTTCTATGGCTACACCTTC. Translating it yields CSVPSVKGRFYGYTF.

This chain uses TRBV25-1 with TRBJ1-5; 7 bases are a match to TRBD1. CDR3 length: 14 residues. Germline lookup yields CDR1 MGHDK and CDR2 SYGVNS. With 3 bases clipped from V and 3 bases from J, the junction kept 2 bases outside the gene matches. The CDR3 region is CASSETGFNQPQHF. Written as DNA, the CDR3 is TGTGCCAGCAGTGAGACAGGGTTCAATCAGCCCCAGCATTTT.

The chain links TRBV2 to TRBJ1-6, with 7 bases fitting TRBD1. Germline values: CDR1 SNHLY, CDR2 FYNNEI. This CDR3 region has 15 residues. Trimming at V came to 4 bases and at J to 3 bases, leaving 3 bases not matched to a gene. CDR3 residues: CASSVGDSYNSPLHF. The CDR3 coding sequence is TGTGCCAGCAGTGTTGGGGACAGCTATAATTCACCCCTCCACTTT.

This clone was observed a handful of times. The chain combines TRBV4-3 with TRBJ2-6; D is uncertain. The V and J ends lost 4 bases and 2 bases respectively, with 12 bases between them. This CDR3 has 16 residues. The V gene's germline CDR1 is LGHNA and CDR2 YSLEER. The CDR3, as DNA: TGCGCCAGCAGCCGCCAACTCGGTGCTGGGGCCAACGTCCTGACTTTC. Its protein product is CASSRQLGAGANVLTF.

V and J are TRBV18 and TRBJ1-2; TRBD1 matches at 12 bases. With 3 bases clipped from V and 7 bases from J, the junction kept 9 bases outside the gene matches. The V gene's germline CDR1 is KGHSH and CDR2 LQKENI. There are 16 residues in the CDR3. This chain's CDR3 is CASSPTPGQGASGYTF. The DNA of the CDR3 is TGTGCCAGCTCACCGACTCCGGGACAGGGGGCAAGTGGCTACACCTTC.

The chain combines TRBV19 with TRBJ2-2; TRBD1 agrees at 7 bases. This CDR3 comprises 16 residues. Germline assignment: CDR1 LNHDA and CDR2 SQIVND (reference sequence). V lost 4 bases and J lost 2; bases outside the gene matches: 7. For the CDR3, the DNA is TGTGCCAGTAGTACGGGACAGACTATTAACACCGGGGAGCTGTTTTTT. This codes for CASSTGQTINTGELFF. The complete variable domain, with remaining parts taken from reference TRBV19 and TRBJ2-2, reads DGGITQSPKYLFRKEGQNVTLSCEQNLNHDAMYWYRQDPGQGLRLIYYSQIVNDFQKGDIAEGYSVSREKKESFPLTVTSAQKNPTAFYLCASSTGQTINTGELFFGEGSRLTVL.

This chain joins TRBV13 and TRBJ1-1; no definite D call. CDR3 size: 13 residues. V was shortened by 2 bases and J by 5 bases, with 9 bases between the two germline ends. Germline CDR1 and CDR2: PRHDT and FYEKMQ (reference sequence). The CDR3 DNA is TGTGCCAGCAGCTTAAGGGTTAGGACTGAAGCTTTCTTT. This sequence encodes CASSLRVRTEAFF.

V and J are TRBV4-2 and TRBJ1-2, with D unclear. With 1 base removed from V and 8 bases from J, the gap between germline ends came to 11 bases. The CDR3 covers 13 residues. Germline CDR1 is LGHNA and CDR2 is YNFKEQ. The CDR3 DNA is TGTGCCAGCAGCCAAGGAGGGATTGAAGGCTACACCTTC. Protein product: CASSQGGIEGYTF.

The chain employs TRBV27 and TRBJ2-7; D remains ambiguous. The CDR3 sequence is 13 residues long. V was pared by 5 bases and J by 2 bases, with 10 bases between. Germline loops: CDR1 MNHEY, CDR2 SMNVEV (reference sequence). DNA of the CDR3: TGTGCCAGCAGTCCCGGGCCCCCCTACGAGCAGTACTTC. This sequence encodes CASSPGPPYEQYF.

The chain combines TRBV25-1 with TRBJ2-2; D unresolved. V dropped 2 bases and J dropped 4 bases, with 11 bases sitting between them. Germline values: CDR1 MGHDK, CDR2 SYGVNS. CDR3 length: 15 residues. CDR3 sequence reads: CASSERLQPTGELFF. CDR3 coding DNA: TGTGCCAGCAGTGAAAGGCTCCAACCCACCGGGGAGCTGTTTTTT.

The rearrangement uses TRBV4-3 and TRBJ2-1, with 11 bases lining up with TRBD2. The V and J ends lost 1 base and 9 bases, in that order; junction bases with no gene match: 5. Germline CDR1 reads LGHNA; CDR2 reads YSLEER. The CDR3 loop spans 15 amino acids. The CDR3 protein is CASSQVNSGRGEQFF. The CDR3 DNA follows: TGCGCCAGCAGCCAAGTAAATAGCGGGAGGGGTGAGCAGTTCTTC.

V is TRBV30 and J is TRBJ1-1, with a possible D match to TRBD1 (5 bases). The CDR3 is 14 amino acids. With 0 bases removed from V and 5 bases from J, the gap between germline ends came to 13 bases. CDR1 is GTSNPN, CDR2 SVGIG, per germline (reference sequence). The CDR3 is CAWSVRQWETEAFF. As DNA, the CDR3 is TGTGCCTGGAGTGTACGACAGTGGGAGACTGAAGCTTTCTTT.

In this sample, this clone turned up once. The genes are TRBV30 and TRBJ2-5; no reliable D call. Germline V CDR1 and CDR2: GTSNPN, SVGIG (reference sequence). V was pared by 2 bases and J by 1 base, with 17 bases between. The CDR3 has 16 amino acids. Here the CDR3 reads CAWSRQARVVQETQYF. The CDR3 DNA reads as TGTGCCTGGAGTAGGCAGGCTAGAGTAGTCCAAGAGACCCAGTACTTC.

This clone was seen more than once but under ten times. The chain is built from TRBV4-3 and TRBJ2-7; D tentatively reads TRBD1 or TRBD2 (5 bases each). Per germline, CDR1 LGHNA and CDR2 YSLEER. The CDR3 length is 18 residues. V was shortened by 2 bases and J by 0 bases, with 20 bases between the two germline ends. The CDR3 here is CASSQQTTRGESSYEQYF. CDR3 DNA: TGCGCCAGCAGCCAACAAACGACGCGAGGGGAGAGCTCCTACGAGCAGTACTTC.

The chain links TRBV4-3 to TRBJ1-5, with TRBD1 as a possible D gene (5 bases). V was pared by 0 bases and J by 2 bases, with 17 bases between. The CDR3 extends over 18 amino acids. Germline V gives CDR1 LGHNA, CDR2 YSLEER. The CDR3 reads CASSQDLALSGGNQPQHF. Written as DNA, the CDR3 is TGCGCCAGCAGCCAAGATCTAGCCCTATCGGGGGGCAATCAGCCCCAGCATTTT.

The V gene is TRBV4-1, the J gene TRBJ2-7; 7 positions match TRBD2. Germline trimming cut 4 bases from V and 3 bases from J; bases unmatched to any gene: 9. The germline gives CDR1 MGHRA, CDR2 YSYEKL. CDR3 size: 15 residues. The CDR3 sequence is CASSPGLADYYEQYF. The CDR3 DNA follows: TGCGCCAGCAGCCCGGGCCTAGCGGATTACTACGAGCAGTACTTC.